These T cell receptor beta chains were read from a single sample in a study of cytomegalovirus exposure and HLA in healthy donors. Measured with immunoSEQ multiplex PCR; TCRdb has only the in-frame clones, and not every one. Of under 200,000 clones in the sample, roughly 84% were seen once. Specimen: PBMCs. The receptors come from a boy younger than 10 in good health and CMV-seronegative. The CDR3 runs from the conserved cysteine through the conserved F or W. Each record gives: clone size, J gene, D gene, V gene, CDR3 DNA, CDR3 protein. D genes are given only for firm matches. Clone size, where shown, is once, few, many, or a class for clones that have expanded.

clone size: -
J gene: TRBJ1-1
D gene: -
V gene: TRBV7-2
CDR3 DNA: TGTGCCAGCAGCTTGTTGACAGGATCGAACACTGAAGCTTTCTTT
CDR3 protein: CASSLLTGSNTEAFF

clone size: -
J gene: TRBJ1-5
D gene: TRBD1
V gene: TRBV4-2
CDR3 DNA: TGTGCCAGCAGCCAAGACGGGACAGGGGAGAATCAGCCCCAGCATTTT
CDR3 protein: CASSQDGTGENQPQHF

clone size: once
J gene: TRBJ1-5
D gene: TRBD1
V gene: TRBV19
CDR3 DNA: TGTGCCAGTACCGTCCTACAGGGGGGAATCCAAAAGCCCCAGCATTTT
CDR3 protein: CASTVLQGGIQKPQHF

clone size: few
J gene: TRBJ1-2
D gene: -
V gene: TRBV7-9
CDR3 DNA: TGTGCCAGCGGGGGGATGAGGGGCTATGGCTACACCTTC
CDR3 protein: CASGGMRGYGYTF

clone size: once
J gene: TRBJ2-7
D gene: TRBD2
V gene: TRBV29-1
CDR3 DNA: TGCAGCGGGATGACTAGCGGCTCCTACGAGCAGTACTTC
CDR3 protein: CSGMTSGSYEQYF

clone size: -
J gene: TRBJ2-7
D gene: TRBD2
V gene: TRBV6-1
CDR3 DNA: TGTGCCAGCAGTGAACCCAGCGGGAGGCCCGGCTACGAGCAGTACTTC
CDR3 protein: CASSEPSGRPGYEQYF

clone size: -
J gene: TRBJ2-1
D gene: TRBD1
V gene: TRBV6-1
CDR3 DNA: TGTGCCAGCACCGGGACAGGGATAAATGAGCAGTTCTTC
CDR3 protein: CASTGTGINEQFF

clone size: -
J gene: TRBJ2-3
D gene: -
V gene: TRBV13
CDR3 DNA: TGTGCCAGCAGCTTAGATTCTGGTTTCGGGTCAGATACGCAGTATTTT
CDR3 protein: CASSLDSGFGSDTQYF

clone size: -
J gene: TRBJ1-1
D gene: TRBD1
V gene: TRBV29-1
CDR3 DNA: TGCAGCGGGGACAGGGGGCCTGGCACTGAAGCTTTCTTT
CDR3 protein: CSGDRGPGTEAFF

clone size: -
J gene: TRBJ2-7
D gene: TRBD1
V gene: TRBV6-5
CDR3 DNA: TGTGCCAGCAGTTACTTAGGGGACAGCTACGAGCAGTACTTC
CDR3 protein: CASSYLGDSYEQYF

clone size: -
J gene: TRBJ2-6
D gene: -
V gene: TRBV19
CDR3 DNA: TGTGCCAGTAGTAACGGGGGGCCTGGGGCCAACGTCCTGACTTTC
CDR3 protein: CASSNGGPGANVLTF

clone size: -
J gene: TRBJ1-2
D gene: TRBD1
V gene: TRBV4-1
CDR3 DNA: TGCGCCAGCAGCCAAGATAGCAGGGGGCATGGCTACACCTTC
CDR3 protein: CASSQDSRGHGYTF

clone size: -
J gene: TRBJ2-5
D gene: -
V gene: TRBV30
CDR3 DNA: TGTGCCTGGAGTTCCGGGACCGCGGGGGAGACCCAGTACTTC
CDR3 protein: CAWSSGTAGETQYF

clone size: -
J gene: TRBJ1-3
D gene: -
V gene: TRBV18
CDR3 DNA: TGTGCCAGCTCCCCAGAAGGAGTGTCCGGAAACACCATATATTTT
CDR3 protein: CASSPEGVSGNTIYF

clone size: -
J gene: TRBJ2-1
D gene: TRBD1
V gene: TRBV7-6
CDR3 DNA: TGTGCCAGCAGCATGACAGGGGGCGCGTACAATGAGCAGTTCTTC
CDR3 protein: CASSMTGGAYNEQFF

clone size: -
J gene: TRBJ1-2
D gene: -
V gene: TRBV28
CDR3 DNA: TGTGCCAGCAGTCCCTCGGGGGGCCCCTATGGCTACACCTTC
CDR3 protein: CASSPSGGPYGYTF

clone size: -
J gene: TRBJ2-1
D gene: TRBD2
V gene: TRBV5-4
CDR3 DNA: TGTGCCAGCAGCTTGTCTCCGGGAGGGGAAACGGGTGAGCAGTTCTTC
CDR3 protein: CASSLSPGGETGEQFF

clone size: -
J gene: TRBJ2-2
D gene: TRBD2
V gene: TRBV14
CDR3 DNA: TGTGCCAGCAGCCAGACTAGCGTGGGGACCGGGGAGCTGTTTTTT
CDR3 protein: CASSQTSVGTGELFF

clone size: few
J gene: TRBJ1-2
D gene: -
V gene: TRBV27
CDR3 DNA: TGTGCCAGCAGGGGCACCCGGGGCTACACCTTC
CDR3 protein: CASRGTRGYTF

clone size: few
J gene: TRBJ2-5
D gene: TRBD2
V gene: TRBV18
CDR3 DNA: TGTGCCAGCTCACCACGCACTAGCGGGGGGAGGCAAGAGACCCAGTACTTC
CDR3 protein: CASSPRTSGGRQETQYF

clone size: once
J gene: TRBJ2-7
D gene: -
V gene: TRBV2
CDR3 DNA: TGTGCCAGCAGTTGGGACAACTCCTACGAGCAGTACTTC
CDR3 protein: CASSWDNSYEQYF

clone size: -
J gene: TRBJ2-5
D gene: TRBD1
V gene: TRBV20-1
CDR3 DNA: TGCAGTGCTCGACAGGGGGAGACCCAGTACTTC
CDR3 protein: CSARQGETQYF

clone size: -
J gene: TRBJ2-3
D gene: -
V gene: TRBV7-9
CDR3 DNA: TGTGCCAGCAGCTACTCGGTGGGGGGATTTGGTACAGATACGCAGTATTTT
CDR3 protein: CASSYSVGGFGTDTQYF

clone size: -
J gene: TRBJ2-3
D gene: TRBD1
V gene: TRBV18
CDR3 DNA: TGTGCCAGCTCACCAAGGACAGGGGCCACAGATACGCAGTATTTT
CDR3 protein: CASSPRTGATDTQYF

clone size: -
J gene: TRBJ1-2
D gene: -
V gene: TRBV7-2
CDR3 DNA: TGTGCCAGCAGCCCAAACCGGACGGGGACTTTGTACTATGGCTACACCTTC
CDR3 protein: CASSPNRTGTLYYGYTF

clone size: once
J gene: TRBJ2-7
D gene: TRBD1
V gene: TRBV12-5
CDR3 DNA: TGTGCTAGTGGTTTGACCCCTGCCCAGGGGGCGAATGAGCAGTACTTC
CDR3 protein: CASGLTPAQGANEQYF

clone size: once
J gene: TRBJ2-1
D gene: -
V gene: TRBV6-6
CDR3 DNA: TGTGCCAGCAGCGGGGACAACTACAATGAGCAGTTCTTC
CDR3 protein: CASSGDNYNEQFF